This passage covers 8 T cell receptor beta chains from one sample sequenced in a study of T-cell memory formation after mild COVID-19. TCRdb recomputed calls from the 5' RACE reads with MiXCR, one row per CDR3 protein. The sample consists of 400,000 to 550,000 distinct CDR3 sequences, more than 20% of them appearing once. The source material was PBMCs or a T cell subset sorted from them (not recorded which). These TCRs come from an adult woman who had mild COVID-19 (a few samples of this study predate the infection). Cell type and time point are not known.

This sequence joins TRBV5-1 and TRBJ2-3, with TRBD2 identical over 16 bases. The CDR3 sequence is 18 residues long. Trimming cost V 0 bases and J 5 bases; bases outside gene matches: 6. The germline V gene has CDR1 SGHRS and CDR2 YFSETQ. The CDR3 DNA sequence: TGCGCCAGCAGCTTGGACGGGACTAGCGGGGGGGCTGGAGATACGCAGTATTTT. Amino acid sequence: CASSLDGTSGGAGDTQYF.

The chain is built from TRBV7-2 and TRBJ2-5; 8 bases align to TRBD1. Germline V gene lookup returns CDR1 SGHTA and CDR2 FQGNSA. The CDR3 spans 14 residues. Unmatched junction bases numbered 8, after V lost 5 bases and J lost 6 bases. In DNA, the CDR3 is TGTGCCAGCAGCGCTCAGGGGGCCGCAAAGACCCAGTACTTC. Encoded protein: CASSAQGAAKTQYF. Filled out from reference TRBV7-2 and TRBJ2-5, the complete variable domain reads GAGVSQSPSNKVTEKGKDVELRCDPISGHTALYWYRQSLGQGLEFLIYFQGNSAPDKSGLPSDRFSAERTGGSVSTLTIQRTQQEDSAVYLCASSAQGAAKTQYFGPGTRLLVL.

The genes are TRBV14 and TRBJ2-3, with D possibly matching TRBD2 (5 bases). Trimming left V 0 bases short and J 1 base short, with 14 bases between. This CDR3 comprises 17 residues. CDR1 is SGHDN, CDR2 FVKESK, per germline. The CDR3: CASSQDPGPRGTDTQYF. The DNA of the CDR3 is TGTGCCAGCAGCCAAGATCCAGGCCCGAGGGGCACAGATACGCAGTATTTT.

The J gene is TRBJ2-1, the V gene TRBV5-1, with TRBD2 identical over 11 bases. The CDR3 spans 16 residues. CDR1 and CDR2 (germline): SGHRS, YFSETQ. After removal of 1 base from V and 4 bases from J, the junction contained 4 bases not matched to a gene. CDR3 DNA: TGCGCCAGCAGCTTGTTAATAGCGGGAGGGTACAATGAGCAGTTCTTC. This sequence encodes CASSLLIAGGYNEQFF.

The chain combines TRBV5-6 with TRBJ2-1; TRBD1 is a possible D gene (6 bases). Germline V gene data show CDR1 as SGHDT and CDR2 as YYEEEE. The CDR3 runs to 15 residues. V was clipped by 3 bases and J by 2 bases, with 12 bases between them. The CDR3 sequence is CASSWDTKAYNEQFF. Here the CDR3 DNA reads TGTGCCAGCAGCTGGGACACTAAGGCCTACAATGAGCAGTTCTTC.

This clonotype occurred a few times. The V and J genes are TRBV2 and TRBJ2-5, with TRBD2 matching 8 bases. The CDR3 totals 16 residues. The V segment lost 2 bases and the J segment 1 base; nucleotides outside the gene matches: 6. Germline CDR1 is SNHLY and CDR2 is FYNNEI. The CDR3, as DNA: TGTGCCAGCAGTGAAAGTACTAGCGGACTCCAAGAGACCCAGTACTTC. Amino acids: CASSESTSGLQETQYF.

Ten or more counts support this clonotype. The chain is built from TRBV5-1 and TRBJ1-1; D is ambiguous. Trimming removed 2 bases at V and 1 base at J, with 9 bases between. Germline assignment: CDR1 SGHRS and CDR2 YFSETQ. This CDR3 contains 14 residues. The CDR3: CASSFGSTNTEAFF. For the CDR3, the DNA is TGCGCCAGCAGCTTCGGGTCAACGAACACTGAAGCTTTCTTT.

The V gene is TRBV11-2, the J gene TRBJ2-1, with 11 bases lining up with TRBD2. CDR1 and CDR2 (germline): SGHAT, FQNNGV. The CDR3 is 18 amino acids. V was clipped by 6 bases and J by 0 bases; unmatched bases: 10. CDR3 protein: CASSGTSGGLSSYNEQFF. The CDR3 coding sequence is TGTGCCAGCAGTGGAACTAGCGGGGGCCTTAGCTCCTACAATGAGCAGTTCTTC.